The 6 T cell receptor beta chains listed next were all sequenced from one sample in a study of OX40 agonist ivuxolimab in advanced cancers. Sequenced by immunoSEQ multiplex PCR; TCRdb stores in-frame clones only, minus some. The data contain about 86,000 clones, 87% of them singletons. The sample consisted of CD4+ or CD8+ T cells sorted from blood, taken in a trial of the OX40 agonist ivuxolimab. The source is an adult with an advanced solid tumor such as melanoma, head and neck, liver or kidney cancer.

The V and J genes are TRBV28 and TRBJ2-5, with 7 bases identical to TRBD2. The germline V gene encodes CDR1 MDHEN and CDR2 SYDVKM. This CDR3 region has 15 residues. V was pared by 3 bases and J by 5 bases, with 9 bases of the junction left unmatched. CDR3 sequence (DNA): TGTGCCAGCAGTTTCACCACGGGAGGTGTGGAGACCCAGTACTTC. This translates into CASSFTTGGVETQYF.

The chain is built from TRBV28 and TRBJ2-3; a possible D gene is TRBD1 (6 bases). The germline CDR1 and CDR2 sequences are MDHEN and SYDVKM. The CDR3 runs to 14 residues. V lost 6 bases, J lost 6 bases, and 16 bases lay in between. The CDR3 is CASSFRGNRDTQYF. CDR3 nucleotide sequence: TGTGCCAGCAGCTTCAGGGGTAATAGGGATACGCAGTATTTT.

The chain combines TRBV5-1 with TRBJ2-3; 8 bases map to TRBD2. J gave up 0 bases and V 3 bases, and 6 bases lay outside the gene matches. In germline, CDR1 is SGHRS, CDR2 YFSETQ. This CDR3 is 16 amino acids long. The CDR3 nucleotides read TGCGCCAGCAGCTCCTATAGCGGGGCAAGCACAGATACGCAGTATTTT. Translating it yields CASSSYSGASTDTQYF.

The J gene is TRBJ1-1, the V gene TRBV9; D is ambiguous. Germline CDR1 SGDLS, CDR2 YYNGEE. The V end was cut by 0 bases, the J end by 0 bases, with 3 bases between. CDR3 length equals 13 residues. The CDR3 sequence is CASSVEMNTEAFF. DNA of the CDR3: TGTGCCAGCAGCGTAGAAATGAACACTGAAGCTTTCTTT.

The rearrangement joins TRBV7-8 to TRBJ2-1; perhaps TRBD2 as D (6 bases). Germline assignment: CDR1 SGHVS and CDR2 FQNEAQ. Trimming stripped 1 base from V and 12 bases from J, with 10 bases between. This CDR3 is 12 amino acids long. The CDR3 is CASSLDSGLQFF. Written as DNA, the CDR3 is TGTGCCAGCAGCTTAGATAGCGGACTGCAGTTCTTC.

The chain uses TRBV7-2 and TRBJ2-1, with TRBD2 as a possible D gene (6 bases). This CDR3 comprises 17 residues. Per germline, CDR1 SGHTA and CDR2 FQGNSA. The germline V and J ends were trimmed by 0 bases and 9 bases, with 21 bases remaining between them. CDR3 in DNA: TGTGCCAGCAGCTTAGCATCCGGACTACCATTAGGACTTGAGCAGTTCTTC. Translating it yields CASSLASGLPLGLEQFF. The complete variable domain, with remaining parts taken from reference TRBV7-2 and TRBJ2-1, reads GAGVSQSPSNKVTEKGKDVELRCDPISGHTALYWYRQSLGQGLEFLIYFQGNSAPDKSGLPSDRFSAERTGGSVSTLTIQRTQQEDSAVYLCASSLASGLPLGLEQFFGPGTRLTVL.